The 9 T cell receptor beta chains presented below share a single source sample, sequenced in a study of blood T cell repertoires in COVID-19. Method: immunoSEQ multiplex PCR; TCRdb's copy keeps in-frame clones and lacks some. This sample has some 72,000 clones; about 89% occur once, and the top ten carry 4.9%. Sequencing was done on a sample of peripheral blood. Receptor source: a man in his forties or fifties with active or convalescent COVID-19.

The chain links TRBV11-2 to TRBJ2-7; TRBD2 aligns across 8 bases. The V gene end was trimmed by 3 bases and the J gene end by 7 bases; junction bases not matched to a gene: 8. The CDR3 is 14 amino acids. Germline assignment: CDR1 SGHAT and CDR2 FQNNGV. CDR3 protein: CASSLRGGSDEQYV. The DNA of the CDR3 is TGTGCCAGCAGCTTGCGCGGGGGGTCGGATGAGCAGTACGTC.

V is TRBV28 and J is TRBJ2-7; TRBD1 matches 7 bases. Per the germline V gene, CDR1 is MDHEN and CDR2 is SYDVKM. There are 14 residues in the CDR3. Trimming took 8 bases from V and 4 from J; bases not matched to a gene: 11. CDR3 nucleotide sequence: TGTGCCAGCGGTGGGACAGCGAAAATTTACGAGCAGTACGTC. This gives the protein CASGGTAKIYEQYV.

The V call is TRBV30, the J call TRBJ2-1; TRBD1 aligns across 8 bases. In germline, CDR1 is GTSNPN, CDR2 SVGIG (reference sequence). The V segment lost 3 bases and the J segment 1 base; nucleotides outside the gene matches: 8. The CDR3 is made up of 16 amino acids. CDR3 loop: CAWSTQDRVSYNEQFF. CDR3 sequence (DNA): TGTGCCTGGAGCACCCAGGACAGGGTGTCCTACAATGAGCAGTTCTTC. Complete variable domain (other parts from reference TRBV30 and TRBJ2-1): SQTIHQWPATLVQPVGSPLSLECTVEGTSNPNLYWYRQAAGRGLQLLFYSVGIGQISSEVPQNLSASRPQDRQFILSSKKLLLSDSGFYLCAWSTQDRVSYNEQFFGPGTRLTVL.

The rearrangement links TRBV2 to TRBJ1-5, with 9 nucleotides matching TRBD1. The junction had 0 bases not matched to a gene; V was cut back by 6 bases and J by 6 bases. Germline-derived CDR1 and CDR2 are SNHLY and FYNNEI. This CDR3 has 12 amino acids. The CDR3 DNA sequence: TGTGCCAGCAGGACAGGGGGTCAGCCCCAGCATTTT. It codes for CASRTGGQPQHF. Combining the CDR3 with reference TRBV2 and TRBJ1-5 gives the whole variable domain EPEVTQTPSHQVTQMGQEVILRCVPISNHLYFYWYRQILGQKVEFLVSFYNNEISEKSEIFDDQFSVERPDGSNFTLKIRSTKLEDSAMYFCASRTGGQPQHFGDGTRLSIL.

For this clone: One end of the junction is discordant with germline, which a read error may explain. The chain has TRBV13 and TRBJ2-1; D may be TRBD1 (6 bases). This CDR3 spans 15 amino acids. Germline V gene sequence: CDR1 PRHDT, CDR2 FYEKMQ (reference sequence). The CDR3 region has the DNA TGTGCCAGCAGCGTAGGACAGTGGATCTACAATGAGCAGTTCTTC. This encodes CASSVGQWIYNEQFF.

The rearrangement links TRBV27 to TRBJ1-2; unclear D gene. The CDR3 loop spans 14 amino acids. Looked up from germline, CDR1 is MNHEY and CDR2 is SMNVEV (reference sequence). V shed 5 bases and J shed 4 bases, with 14 bases lying between them. In nucleotides, the CDR3 is TGTGCCAGCAGTCCCCGCCAGGTCGCCTATGGCTACACCTTC. It specifies CASSPRQVAYGYTF.

CDR3 bases: TGTGCCATCAAGGGGGACGTGAACACTGAAGCTTTCTTT. It translates to CAIKGDVNTEAFF. The chain uses TRBV10-3 and TRBJ1-1; D is perhaps TRBD1 (6 bases). The V gene lost 7 bases and the J gene lost 0 bases, with 9 bases spanning the gap. CDR1 is ENHRY and CDR2 is SYGVKD in the germline V gene. The CDR3 is made up of 13 amino acids.

This chain links TRBV6-5 with TRBJ2-7, with TRBD1 identical over 10 bases. The CDR3 totals 15 residues. Germline-derived CDR1 and CDR2 are MNHEY and SVGAGI. The junction had 11 bases not matched to a gene; V was cut back by 7 bases and J by 5 bases. CDR3 loop: CASTLPPGQGNEQYF. Here the CDR3 DNA reads TGTGCCAGCACCTTACCACCGGGACAGGGGAACGAGCAGTACTTC.

This clone was seen more than once but under ten times. The chain uses TRBV6-6 and TRBJ2-1, with D perhaps matching TRBD2 (6 bases). Trimming left V 5 bases short and J 0 bases short, with 20 bases between. The germline gives CDR1 MNHNY, CDR2 SVGAGI (reference sequence). CDR3 length: 18 residues. CDR3 region: CASSRFPLADHSYNEQFF. CDR3 nucleotides: TGTGCCAGCAGTCGATTTCCGTTAGCGGACCACTCCTACAATGAGCAGTTCTTC.